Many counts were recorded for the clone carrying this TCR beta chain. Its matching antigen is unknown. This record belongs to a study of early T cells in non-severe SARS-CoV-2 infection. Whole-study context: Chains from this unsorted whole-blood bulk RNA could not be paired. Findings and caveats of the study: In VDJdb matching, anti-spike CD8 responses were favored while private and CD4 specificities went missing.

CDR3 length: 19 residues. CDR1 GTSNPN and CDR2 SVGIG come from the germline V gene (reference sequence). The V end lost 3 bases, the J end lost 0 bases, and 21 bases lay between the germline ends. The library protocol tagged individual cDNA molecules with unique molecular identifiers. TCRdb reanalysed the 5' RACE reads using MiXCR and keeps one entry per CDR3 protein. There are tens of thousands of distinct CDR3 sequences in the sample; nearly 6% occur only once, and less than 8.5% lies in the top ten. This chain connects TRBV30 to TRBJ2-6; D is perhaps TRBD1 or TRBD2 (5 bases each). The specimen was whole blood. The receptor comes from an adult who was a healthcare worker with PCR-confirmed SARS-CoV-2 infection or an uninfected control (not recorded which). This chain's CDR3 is CAWSHRKKGPFSGANVLTF. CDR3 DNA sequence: TGTGCCTGGAGCCACAGGAAAAAGGGACCGTTCTCTGGGGCCAACGTCCTGACTTTC.